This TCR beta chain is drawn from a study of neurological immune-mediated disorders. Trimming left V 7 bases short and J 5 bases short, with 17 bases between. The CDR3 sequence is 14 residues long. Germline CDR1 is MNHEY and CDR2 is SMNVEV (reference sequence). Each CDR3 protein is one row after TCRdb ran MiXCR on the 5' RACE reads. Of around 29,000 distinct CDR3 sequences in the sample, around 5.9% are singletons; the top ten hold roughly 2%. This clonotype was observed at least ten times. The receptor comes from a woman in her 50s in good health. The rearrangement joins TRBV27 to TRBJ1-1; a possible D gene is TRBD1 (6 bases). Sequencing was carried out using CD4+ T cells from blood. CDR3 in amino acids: CASKSKGVMTEAFF. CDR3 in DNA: TGTGCCAGCAAATCGAAGGGGGTGATGACTGAAGCTTTCTTT.